The 29 T cell receptor beta chains presented below share a single source sample, sequenced in a study of T cells in Graves' hyperthyroidism and ophthalmopathy. There were TCR beta CDR3 regions amplified from RNA transcripts. An initial round of RT-PCR targeting the TCR CDR3 relied on the HTBI primer set. MiXCR, run by TCRdb on the multiplex PCR reads, gives a single entry per CDR3 protein. The top ten clones hold 25% to 30% of a sample with 250,000 or so distinct CDR3 sequences, around 15% of them seen once. The sequencing input was blood. The receptors shown here come from a woman younger than 30 with Graves' ophthalmopathy.

This clonotype was seen ten or more times. The genes are TRBV5-1 and TRBJ2-7; a possible D gene is TRBD2 (5 bases). Trimming stripped 0 bases from V and 0 bases from J, with 13 bases between. The CDR3 contains 16 residues. Germline CDR1 and CDR2: SGHRS and YFSETQ. The CDR3 DNA is TGCGCCAGCAGCTTGGTGGGAAGCGGCAACTCCTACGAGCAGTACTTC. This gives the protein CASSLVGSGNSYEQYF.

This clonotype was observed many times. This chain joins TRBV7-9 and TRBJ1-4, with 10 bases aligning to TRBD1. V was clipped by 4 bases and J by 3 bases; unmatched bases: 8. From germline, CDR1 is SEHNR and CDR2 FQNEAQ (reference sequence). This CDR3 is 17 amino acids long. CDR3 nucleotides: TGTGCCAGCAGCTCCCCGGACAGGGGGTGGGCTAATGAAAAACTGTTTTTT. This encodes CASSSPDRGWANEKLFF.

This clonotype occurred many times. The J gene is TRBJ1-2, the V gene TRBV18, with a tentative D call TRBD1 (5 bases). The CDR3 consists of 16 residues. V was shortened by 6 bases and J by 5 bases, with 22 bases between the two germline ends. CDR1 and CDR2 (germline): KGHSH, LQKENI. CDR3 sequence (DNA): TGTGCCAGCTCCCCCCCAATGGCGACAGAGGAATATGGCTACACCTTC. Protein sequence: CASSPPMATEEYGYTF. The whole variable domain, remainder taken from reference TRBV18 and TRBJ1-2, is NAGVMQNPRHLVRRRGQEARLRCSPMKGHSHVYWYRQLPEEGLKFMVYLQKENIIDESGMPKERFSAEFPKEGPSILRIQQVVRGDSAAYFCASSPPMATEEYGYTFGSGTRLTVV.

This clonotype was found a few times. V and J are TRBV4-2 and TRBJ1-2, with D unclear. Trimming stripped 0 bases from V and 0 bases from J, with 8 bases between. The CDR3 sequence is 15 residues long. From germline, CDR1 is LGHNA and CDR2 YNFKEQ. The CDR3 bases are TGTGCCAGCAGCCAAGATTGGGGTTCTAACTATGGCTACACCTTC. Residues: CASSQDWGSNYGYTF.

This clonotype was recorded many times. The V gene is TRBV20-1, the J gene TRBJ2-3, with TRBD2 identical over 9 bases. The germline CDR1 and CDR2 sequences are DFQATT and SNEGSKA (reference sequence). The V segment lost 1 base and the J segment 2 bases; nucleotides outside the gene matches: 7. The CDR3 has 16 amino acids. DNA for the CDR3: TGCAGTGCTAGAGTAATAGCGGGGGCCCTCACAGATACGCAGTATTTT. Translated, it gives CSARVIAGALTDTQYF.

This clonotype was picked up many times. The gene calls are TRBV5-1 and TRBJ1-1; TRBD1 is a possible D gene (5 bases). The ends were cut back, 4 bases at V and 1 base at J, with 14 bases in the middle. Germline CDR1 is SGHRS and CDR2 is YFSETQ. The CDR3 totals 15 residues. Here the CDR3 DNA reads TGCGCCAGCAGCGCCGGGGGGGGTGCGAACACTGAAGCTTTCTTT. This codes for CASSAGGGANTEAFF.

This clonotype came up many times. The chain couples TRBV18 to TRBJ1-1; 8 positions agree with TRBD1. Germline V CDR1 and CDR2: KGHSH, LQKENI. V trimming: 5 bases; J trimming: 8 bases; junction bases outside the gene matches: 10. The CDR3 spans 14 residues. Here the CDR3 reads CASSSDRGRSEAFF. CDR3 nucleotides: TGTGCCAGCTCATCCGACAGGGGCCGATCAGAAGCTTTCTTT.

The CDR3 DNA follows: TGTGCCAGCATTCGAAAGAGGGGGACAGGGAACTATGGCTACACCTTC. Residues: CASIRKRGTGNYGYTF. The chain uses TRBV28 and TRBJ1-2; 9 bases align to TRBD1. V dropped 7 bases and J dropped 2; count of bases not matched to a gene: 11. The CDR3 sequence is 16 residues long. Germline V gene lookup returns CDR1 MDHEN and CDR2 SYDVKM.

In its sample, this clonotype was seen a few times. Possible read error: a much larger clone is one base away. The rearrangement joins TRBV6-2 or TRBV6-3 to TRBJ1-5, with a weak D call TRBD1 (5 bases). There are 15 residues in the CDR3. Germline CDR1 is MNHEY and CDR2 is SVGEGT. V lost 5 bases and J lost 2, with 13 bases in between. CDR3 in DNA: TGTGCCAGCAGTAGAAGGGGAGATGGCAATCAGCCCCAGCATTTT. This encodes CASSRRGDGNQPQHF.

This clonotype was seen at least ten times. The chain employs TRBV7-9 and TRBJ1-1, with D hard to call. CDR1 and CDR2 from the germline V gene are SEHNR and FQNEAQ (reference sequence). V dropped 0 bases and J dropped 1 base, with 3 bases sitting between them. The length of the CDR3 is 13 residues. The DNA for the CDR3 is TGTGCCAGCAGCTTAGCGGGGAACACTGAAGCTTTCTTT. Its protein is CASSLAGNTEAFF.

The genes are TRBV20-1 and TRBJ2-3, with D perhaps matching TRBD1 (5 bases). Trimming cost V 3 bases and J 5 bases, with 12 bases left between them. From germline, CDR1 is DFQATT and CDR2 SNEGSKA (reference sequence). The CDR3 sequence is 13 residues long. CDR3 loop: CSASPGIVDTQYF. CDR3 nucleotides: TGCAGTGCTAGCCCAGGGATCGTAGATACGCAGTATTTT.

This clonotype was recorded many times. V usage is TRBV20-1 and J usage is TRBJ2-1; D is ambiguous. The CDR3 is 11 residues long. Germline CDR1 reads DFQATT; CDR2 reads SNEGSKA (reference sequence). CDR3 DNA: TGCAGGTGGGCTACGGCAATTGAGCAGTTCTTC. Translation gives CRWATAIEQFF.

This clonotype was detected many times. CDR3 coding DNA: TGTGCCAGCAGGTCAAACGGCCTGGGGCAGCCCCAGCATTTT. This sequence encodes CASRSNGLGQPQHF. The chain employs TRBV28 and TRBJ1-5; D unclear. The V end lost 6 bases, the J end lost 7 bases, and 16 bases lay between the germline ends. This CDR3 is built from 14 residues. Germline assignment: CDR1 MDHEN and CDR2 SYDVKM.

The table lists this clonotype with many counts. The rearrangement uses TRBV20-1 and TRBJ1-1, with unresolved D. Germline values: CDR1 DFQATT, CDR2 SNEGSKA (reference sequence). The CDR3 totals 14 residues. Trimming took 0 bases from V and 1 from J, leaving 9 bases between them. The CDR3 loop is CSARDLQRNTEAFF. CDR3 DNA: TGCAGTGCTAGAGACCTACAGAGGAACACTGAAGCTTTCTTT.

This clonotype was seen only a few times. The genes are TRBV5-1 and TRBJ2-2, with 9 bases lining up with TRBD2. J gave up 6 bases and V 0 bases, and 9 bases lay outside the gene matches. Per germline, CDR1 SGHRS and CDR2 YFSETQ. This CDR3 spans 17 amino acids. In DNA form, the CDR3 reads TGCGCCAGCAGCTTGGGGCCGGGACTAGCTCCTCCCGGGGAGCTGTTTTTT. It encodes CASSLGPGLAPPGELFF.

This clonotype has a handful of counts. A junction end diverges from the germline sequence, so it may reflect a read error. The chain has TRBV3-1 and TRBJ2-2; D is ambiguous. There are 17 residues in the CDR3. Germline CDR1 is LGHDT and CDR2 is YNNKEL (reference sequence). The CDR3 protein is CAGSQEGKIWGTGELFF. The CDR3 coding sequence is TGTGCCGGCAGCCAAGAAGGAAAGATTTGGGGCACCGGGGAGCTGTTTTTT.

The sample holds many counts of this clonotype. V and J are TRBV6-1 and TRBJ2-2, with unresolved D. V was shortened by 6 bases and J by 6 bases, with 17 bases between the two germline ends. This CDR3 has 15 amino acids. Per the germline V gene, CDR1 is MNHNS and CDR2 is SASEGT. The CDR3 DNA reads as TGTGCCAGCAGCTCCCTTCGACCGATCCCCGGGGAGCTGTTTTTT. This sequence encodes CASSSLRPIPGELFF.

The chain joins TRBV24-1 to TRBJ2-1, with D hard to call. Trimming shortened V by 5 bases and J by 7 bases, and 5 bases separated the two germline ends. CDR1 and CDR2 (germline): KGHDR, SFDVKD. The CDR3 totals 11 residues. This chain's CDR3 is CATSVQNEQFF. CDR3 coding DNA: TGTGCCACCAGTGTCCAAAATGAGCAGTTCTTC.

The chain combines TRBV4-3 with TRBJ2-2; TRBD2 matches 12 bases. The CDR3 runs to 20 residues. The V gene end was trimmed by 1 base and the J gene end by 5 bases; junction bases not matched to a gene: 14. Per the germline V gene, CDR1 is LGHNA and CDR2 is YSLEER. The CDR3 reads CASSQGGGGLAGGRTGELFF. The CDR3 nucleotides read TGCGCCAGCAGCCAAGGAGGGGGGGGGCTAGCGGGAGGGCGAACCGGGGAGCTGTTTTTT.

The chain recombines TRBV5-1 with TRBJ1-2, with D tentatively TRBD1 (5 bases). Per the germline V gene, CDR1 is SGHRS and CDR2 is YFSETQ. The CDR3 spans 13 residues. Trimming removed 4 bases at V and 4 bases at J, with 11 bases between. CDR3 nucleotides: TGCGCCAGCAGCCGCGGAGACAGCTATGGCTACACCTTC. Protein sequence: CASSRGDSYGYTF.

A remark on this clonotype: A much larger clone sits a single nucleotide away, making a read error possible. The CDR3: CASRNGDRTYNEQYF. The DNA for the CDR3 is TGTGCCAGCAGAAATGGGGACAGAACCTACAATGAGCAGTACTTC. The chain recombines TRBV28 with TRBJ2-7, with 7 bases identical to TRBD1. The CDR3 extends over 15 amino acids. Germline V gives CDR1 MDHEN, CDR2 SYDVKM. V trimming: 6 bases; J trimming: 7 bases; junction bases outside the gene matches: 15.

V usage is TRBV19 and J usage is TRBJ2-7; 14 bases fit TRBD2. CDR1 is LNHDA, CDR2 SQIVND, per germline (reference sequence). Trimming removed 2 bases from V and 7 bases from J; junction bases left unmatched: 7. This CDR3 region has 16 residues. This CDR3 reads CASSIMGLAGVYEQYF. The DNA of the CDR3 is TGTGCCAGTAGTATAATGGGACTAGCGGGAGTCTATGAGCAGTACTTC.

This clonotype was detected ten times or more. The rearrangement links TRBV24-1 to TRBJ2-1; 7 positions match TRBD2. In germline, CDR1 is KGHDR, CDR2 SFDVKD. Trimming cost V 9 bases and J 1 base; bases outside gene matches: 5. The CDR3 is 14 amino acids. The CDR3 protein is CATAGLPSYNEQFF. The DNA of the CDR3 is TGTGCCACCGCGGGACTACCTTCCTACAATGAGCAGTTCTTC.

This clonotype was recorded at least ten times. CDR3 nucleotides: TGCGCCAGCAGCTTACCGACAGGGGCCACGATGGATGAGCAGTTCTTC. This encodes CASSLPTGATMDEQFF. The chain links TRBV5-1 to TRBJ2-1; TRBD1 aligns across 8 bases. This CDR3 spans 16 amino acids. The germline V gene has CDR1 SGHRS and CDR2 YFSETQ. The J segment lost 8 bases and the V segment lost 2 bases, leaving 12 bases of the junction unmatched.

In its sample, this clonotype was seen many times. The V and J genes are TRBV9 and TRBJ2-5; TRBD2 aligns across 11 bases. Trimming took 4 bases from V and 4 from J; bases not matched to a gene: 6. Germline V CDR1 and CDR2: SGDLS, YYNGEE. The CDR3 has 15 amino acids. CDR3 sequence reads: CASSPTSGIGETQYF. Here the CDR3 DNA reads TGTGCCAGCAGCCCGACTAGCGGGATTGGAGAGACCCAGTACTTC. The entire variable domain, with the rest obtained from reference TRBV9 and TRBJ2-5, is as follows: DSGVTQTPKHLITATGQRVTLRCSPRSGDLSVYWYQQSLDQGLQFLIQYYNGEERAKGNILERFSAQQFPDLHSELNLSSLELGDSALYFCASSPTSGIGETQYFGPGTRLLVL.

This rearrangement joins TRBV20-1 to TRBJ1-1; D ambiguous. The V gene lost 3 bases and the J gene lost 1 base, with 9 bases spanning the gap. Germline lookup yields CDR1 DFQATT and CDR2 SNEGSKA (reference sequence). The CDR3 length is 13 residues. CDR3 sequence: CSARYSSNTEAFF. CDR3 DNA: TGCAGTGCTAGGTATTCGTCGAACACTGAAGCTTTCTTT.

The chain combines TRBV15 with TRBJ1-4; possibly TRBD1 for D (6 bases). The ends were cut back, 0 bases at V and 16 bases at J, with 12 bases in the middle. The germline gives CDR1 LNHNV, CDR2 YYDKDF (reference sequence). The CDR3 extends over 12 amino acids. The CDR3 bases are TGTGCCACCAGCAGAGATGGGGGGCGCAAGTTTTTT. This sequence encodes CATSRDGGRKFF.

In its sample, this clonotype was seen many times. The chain links TRBV29-1 to TRBJ1-4, with a weak D call TRBD1 (6 bases). The CDR3 has 12 residues. Germline loops: CDR1 SQVTM, CDR2 ANQGSEA. V was clipped by 4 bases and J by 8 bases, with 11 bases between them. The CDR3 sequence is CSVAGGREKLFF. CDR3 coding DNA: TGCAGCGTTGCGGGGGGGCGGGAAAAACTGTTTTTT.

J is TRBJ1-3 and V is TRBV5-6, with unresolved D. The CDR3 is 15 amino acids. Trimming took off 1 base at V and 0 bases at J, with 8 bases between the two ends. Germline V CDR1 and CDR2: SGHDT, YYEEEE. CDR3 DNA sequence: TGTGCCAGCAGCTTGAAAACGGCCTCTGGAAACACCATATATTTT. It translates to CASSLKTASGNTIYF.